The sequence of this TCR beta chain was determined in a study of T cell responses to AZD1222 COVID-19 vaccine. About the study: Second-dose intervals near 4 or 12 weeks were combined.

Libraries were prepared by immunoSEQ multiplex PCR; TCRdb keeps only in-frame clonotypes and omits some of them. The table has some 110,000 clones, around 81% seen once. The V gene's germline CDR1 is MNHEY and CDR2 SVGAGI. V shed 0 bases, J shed 6 bases, and the junction held 1 base outside the gene matches. The CDR3 contains 14 residues. The clonotype comes from an adult in good health. The rearrangement uses TRBV6-5 and TRBJ2-4; 8 bases fit TRBD1. The material was peripheral blood, obtained on day 0 of AZD1222 vaccination. CDR3 region: CASSYSTGGNIQYF. Written as DNA, the CDR3 is TGTGCCAGCAGTTACTCCACAGGGGGAAACATTCAGTACTTC.